Presented here are 21 T cell receptor beta chains from one specimen sequenced in a study of radiation and T cells in renal cell carcinoma. Treatment indicated: treatment-naive control, cytoreductive nephrectomy. Sequencing used immunoSEQ multiplex PCR; TCRdb keeps in-frame clones, though not all of them. Seen here are 19,000 or so clones, roughly three fifths observed once, and the top ten hold roughly a third. The source material was tumor tissue, sampled from a patient whose treatment was nephrectomy without radiotherapy. The origin of the receptors is a man aged 50-60 years with renal cell carcinoma.

This clone was recorded a few times. This rearrangement joins TRBV19 to TRBJ1-2; 11 nucleotides line up with TRBD1. The CDR3 is 16 residues long. Germline CDR1 LNHDA, CDR2 SQIVND (reference sequence). J lost 4 bases, V lost 4 bases, and 8 bases had no gene match. The CDR3 DNA is TGTGCCAGTAGTACGGACCGGGACAGGGGGTTCTATGGCTACACCTTC. It codes for CASSTDRDRGFYGYTF. Together with reference TRBV19 and TRBJ1-2, the CDR3 gives the full variable domain: DGGITQSPKYLFRKEGQNVTLSCEQNLNHDAMYWYRQDPGQGLRLIYYSQIVNDFQKGDIAEGYSVSREKKESFPLTVTSAQKNPTAFYLCASSTDRDRGFYGYTFGSGTRLTVV.

The J gene is TRBJ2-7, the V gene TRBV7-8, with D maybe TRBD2 (6 bases). Trimming shortened V by 5 bases and J by 1 base, and 18 bases separated the two germline ends. The germline CDR1 and CDR2 sequences are SGHVS and FQNEAQ. This CDR3 is 16 amino acids long. The CDR3 DNA is TGTGCCAGCAGCACATGGGTGAGGGACTGGTCCTACGAGCAGTACTTC. Its translation: CASSTWVRDWSYEQYF. The entire variable domain, with the rest obtained from reference TRBV7-8 and TRBJ2-7, is as follows: GAGVSQSPRYKVAKRGQDVALRCDPISGHVSLFWYQQALGQGPEFLTYFQNEAQLDKSGLPSDRFFAERPEGSVSTLKIQRTQQEDSAVYLCASSTWVRDWSYEQYFGPGTRLTVT.

This clone came up a few times. This chain uses TRBV29-1 with TRBJ1-2; D is unclear. Trimming left V 0 bases short and J 5 bases short, with 7 bases between. Germline CDR1 and CDR2: SQVTM and ANQGSEA. This CDR3 region has 12 residues. For the CDR3, the DNA is TGCAGCGTTGAAGACGTTACGTATGGCTACACCTTC. This encodes CSVEDVTYGYTF.

This chain connects TRBV4-3 to TRBJ2-1; a possible D gene is TRBD2 (5 bases). This CDR3 region has 14 residues. Germline CDR1 LGHNA, CDR2 YSLEER. Trimming stripped 0 bases from V and 10 bases from J, with 13 bases between. CDR3 DNA sequence: TGCGCCAGCAGCCAAGATCTCGGGGTCGGCGAGCAGTTCTTC. Encoded protein: CASSQDLGVGEQFF.

The rearrangement joins TRBV10-3 to TRBJ2-5, with 10 bases matching TRBD1. Trimming cost V 3 bases and J 4 bases; bases outside gene matches: 8. The CDR3 runs 16 residues. Germline V CDR1 and CDR2: ENHRY, SYGVKD. The CDR3 nucleotides read TGTGCCATCAGTGAACCCGGGACAGGGGACCGAGAGACCCAGTACTTC. This encodes CAISEPGTGDRETQYF.

Written as DNA, the CDR3 is TGTGCCAGCAGTTTACAAACCTCAGGGGACGAGCAGTACTTC. Its translation is CASSLQTSGDEQYF. The chain employs TRBV27 and TRBJ2-7; a possible D gene is TRBD1 (6 bases). V was clipped by 2 bases and J by 5 bases, with 13 bases between them. There are 14 residues in the CDR3. Germline CDR1 reads MNHEY; CDR2 reads SMNVEV (reference sequence).

The genes are TRBV11-2 and TRBJ2-1; D is unclear. The germline V and J ends were trimmed by 7 bases and 4 bases, with 14 bases remaining between them. Germline assignment: CDR1 SGHAT and CDR2 FQNNGV. The CDR3 runs to 14 residues. CDR3 sequence: CASTRGREYNEQFF. Here the CDR3 DNA reads TGTGCCAGCACTAGAGGAAGGGAATACAATGAGCAGTTCTTC.

The CDR3, as DNA: TGCGCCAGCAGCTTGGGCGGGAACACCGGGGAGCTGTTTTTT. This gives the protein CASSLGGNTGELFF. The chain employs TRBV5-1 and TRBJ2-2; no definite D call. This CDR3 spans 14 amino acids. Germline CDR1 SGHRS, CDR2 YFSETQ. V was shortened by 0 bases and J by 1 base, with 4 bases between the two germline ends. Variable domain in full (rest from reference TRBV5-1 and TRBJ2-2): KAGVTQTPRYLIKTRGQQVTLSCSPISGHRSVSWYQQTPGQGLQFLFEYFSETQRNKGNFPGRFSGRQFSNSRSEMNVSTLELGDSALYLCASSLGGNTGELFFGEGSRLTVL.

J is TRBJ1-5 and V is TRBV9, with unresolved D. The CDR3 is made up of 14 amino acids. Per germline, CDR1 SGDLS and CDR2 YYNGEE. V dropped 4 bases and J dropped 5 bases, with 13 bases sitting between them. The CDR3 coding sequence is TGTGCCAGCAGCAAGGGAACAGAGGATCAGCCCCAGCATTTT. Its translation is CASSKGTEDQPQHF.

The gene calls are TRBV11-2 and TRBJ1-1, with TRBD1 as a possible D gene (5 bases). Trimming removed 5 bases from V and 3 bases from J, with 16 bases in between. The CDR3 runs 15 residues. From germline, CDR1 is SGHAT and CDR2 FQNNGV. CDR3 nucleotide sequence: TGTGCCAGCAGCCCCAGATACCAAGGGGACACTGAAGCTTTCTTT. Translation gives CASSPRYQGDTEAFF.

As concerns this clone: At one end, the junction sequence differs from germline, possibly due to a read error. The chain joins TRBV20-1 to TRBJ1-2; D unresolved. Germline CDR1 reads DFQATT; CDR2 reads SNEGSKA (reference sequence). The CDR3 is made up of 10 amino acids. CDR3 coding DNA: TGCAGTGCTACAGAGTGGGCAGGAGGTTTC. Its translation is CSATEWAGGF.

The chain joins TRBV2 to TRBJ2-5, with D tentatively TRBD2 (6 bases). The length of the CDR3 is 14 residues. The germline V gene encodes CDR1 SNHLY and CDR2 FYNNEI. V lost 8 bases, J lost 0 bases, and 13 bases lay in between. CDR3: CASSTRDYQETQYF. DNA for the CDR3: TGTGCCAGCTCTACGCGGGACTACCAAGAGACCCAGTACTTC.

The chain employs TRBV6-4 and TRBJ2-1; D is undetermined. CDR3 length equals 16 residues. Trimming removed 2 bases at V and 0 bases at J, with 11 bases between. Germline V gene lookup returns CDR1 MRHNA and CDR2 SNTAGT. Here the CDR3 reads CASSDMAGSSYNEQFF. CDR3 coding DNA: TGTGCCAGCAGTGACATGGCTGGTAGCTCCTACAATGAGCAGTTCTTC.

Points on this clone: Different DNA sequences within this sample yield the same CDR3. The chain links TRBV6-5 to TRBJ2-7; D is possibly TRBD1 (6 bases). V was clipped by 6 bases and J by 0 bases, with 12 bases between them. The germline V gene encodes CDR1 MNHEY and CDR2 SVGAGI. This CDR3 has 14 residues. In DNA form, the CDR3 reads TGTGCCAGCAGCAGGACAGCGAGCTCCTACGAGCAGTACTTC. It codes for CASSRTASSYEQYF.

This chain joins TRBV7-9 and TRBJ2-1; TRBD2 is a possible D gene (6 bases). CDR1 and CDR2 from the germline V gene are SEHNR and FQNEAQ (reference sequence). There are 18 residues in the CDR3. Trimming shortened V by 0 bases and J by 7 bases, and 22 bases separated the two germline ends. The CDR3 DNA follows: TGTGCCAGCAGCTTAGCGAGAGCGGTCTGGGGGAGGAGTAATGAGCAGTTCTTC. Translating gives CASSLARAVWGRSNEQFF.

This chain uses TRBV19 with TRBJ2-2; D remains ambiguous. Between the trimmed V and J ends, which lost 2 bases and 3 bases, there was a span of 7 bases. The CDR3 is 14 residues long. Germline lookup yields CDR1 LNHDA and CDR2 SQIVND (reference sequence). The CDR3 spells CASSINAHTGELFF. CDR3 DNA sequence: TGTGCCAGTAGTATAAACGCCCACACCGGGGAGCTGTTTTTT.

This clone has a handful of counts. The chain joins TRBV9 to TRBJ1-1, with TRBD1 matching 9 bases. Trimming cost V 5 bases and J 5 bases; bases outside gene matches: 10. The CDR3 contains 15 residues. Germline-derived CDR1 and CDR2 are SGDLS and YYNGEE. The CDR3 sequence: CASSDSTDRGTEAFF. CDR3 bases: TGTGCCAGCAGTGATTCTACCGACAGGGGGACTGAAGCTTTCTTT.

This chain uses TRBV5-4 with TRBJ1-5, with 11 positions matching TRBD1. The CDR3 runs to 15 residues. J was trimmed by 4 bases and V by 4 bases; bases with no gene match: 4. Germline-derived CDR1 and CDR2 are SGHNT and YYREEE (reference sequence). The CDR3 here is CASSIGTGGNQPQHF. The CDR3, as DNA: TGTGCCAGCAGCATCGGGACAGGGGGGAATCAGCCCCAGCATTTT.

The chain carries TRBV14 and TRBJ2-4; D might be TRBD1 (5 bases). The CDR3 runs to 14 residues. Germline values: CDR1 SGHDN, CDR2 FVKESK. V dropped 1 base and J dropped 7 bases, with 11 bases sitting between them. CDR3 DNA sequence: TGTGCCAGCAGCCAAGGGTACAGGCAGAACATTCAGTACTTC. Amino acids: CASSQGYRQNIQYF.

The chain uses TRBV9 and TRBJ1-1; 7 positions match TRBD1. With V trimmed by 3 bases and J by 3 bases, 5 bases remained unmatched. There are 14 residues in the CDR3. Per the germline V gene, CDR1 is SGDLS and CDR2 is YYNGEE. CDR3 in amino acids: CASSARDSYTEAFF. In DNA form, the CDR3 reads TGTGCCAGCAGCGCCAGGGACAGTTACACTGAAGCTTTCTTT.

V usage is TRBV18 and J usage is TRBJ1-5; the match to TRBD1 covers 7 bases. The CDR3 contains 15 residues. Germline values: CDR1 KGHSH, CDR2 LQKENI. V lost 6 bases and J lost 7; bases outside the gene matches: 12. The CDR3 coding sequence is TGTGCCAGCTCCCCAGCGGCAGGGGGGCACCAGCCCCAGCATTTT. Protein sequence: CASSPAAGGHQPQHF.